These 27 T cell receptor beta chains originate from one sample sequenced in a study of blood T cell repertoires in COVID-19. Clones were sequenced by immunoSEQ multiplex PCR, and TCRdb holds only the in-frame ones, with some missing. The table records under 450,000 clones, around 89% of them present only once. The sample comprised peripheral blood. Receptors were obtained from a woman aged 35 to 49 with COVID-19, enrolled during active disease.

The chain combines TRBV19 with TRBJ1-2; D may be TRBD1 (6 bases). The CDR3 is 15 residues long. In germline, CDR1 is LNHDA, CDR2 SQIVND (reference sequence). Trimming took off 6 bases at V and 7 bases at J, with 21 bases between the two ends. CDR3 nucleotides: TGTGCCAGTAGCCTAGAACAGGGATGGTACGGTGGCTACACCTTC. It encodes CASSLEQGWYGGYTF.

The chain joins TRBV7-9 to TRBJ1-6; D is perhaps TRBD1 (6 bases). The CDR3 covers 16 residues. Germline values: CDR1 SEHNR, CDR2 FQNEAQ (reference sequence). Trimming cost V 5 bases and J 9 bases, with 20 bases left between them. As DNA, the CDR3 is TGTGCCAGCAGCCTGGGGCAGGCAGGGGCAGTTTCACCCCTCCACTTT. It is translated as CASSLGQAGAVSPLHF.

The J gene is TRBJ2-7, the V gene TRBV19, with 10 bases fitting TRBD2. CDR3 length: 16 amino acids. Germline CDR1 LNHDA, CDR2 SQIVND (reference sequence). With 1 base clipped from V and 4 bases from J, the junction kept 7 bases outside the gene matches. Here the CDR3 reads CASSIGLAGVKYEQYF. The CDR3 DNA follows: TGTGCCAGTAGTATAGGGCTAGCGGGAGTAAAATACGAGCAGTACTTC.

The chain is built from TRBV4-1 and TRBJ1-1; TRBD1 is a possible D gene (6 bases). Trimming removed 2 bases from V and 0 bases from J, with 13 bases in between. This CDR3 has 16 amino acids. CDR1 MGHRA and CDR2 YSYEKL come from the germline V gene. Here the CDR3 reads CASSQKGGRLNTEAFF. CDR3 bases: TGCGCCAGCAGCCAAAAAGGGGGTAGGTTGAACACTGAAGCTTTCTTT.

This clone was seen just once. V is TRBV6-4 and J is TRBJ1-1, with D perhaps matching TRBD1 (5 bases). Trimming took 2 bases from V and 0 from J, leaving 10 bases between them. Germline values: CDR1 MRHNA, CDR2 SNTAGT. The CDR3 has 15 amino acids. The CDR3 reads CASSDLRGLNTEAFF. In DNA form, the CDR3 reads TGTGCCAGCAGTGACCTTAGGGGTTTGAACACTGAAGCTTTCTTT.

The CDR3 sequence is CASRTTGVRNQPQHF. DNA of the CDR3: TGTGCCAGCAGAACCACAGGGGTTCGCAATCAGCCCCAGCATTTT. V and J are TRBV28 and TRBJ1-5; 7 nucleotides line up with TRBD1. Per the germline V gene, CDR1 is MDHEN and CDR2 is SYDVKM. V lost 6 bases, J lost 2 bases, and 7 bases stayed unmatched. This CDR3 is 15 amino acids long.

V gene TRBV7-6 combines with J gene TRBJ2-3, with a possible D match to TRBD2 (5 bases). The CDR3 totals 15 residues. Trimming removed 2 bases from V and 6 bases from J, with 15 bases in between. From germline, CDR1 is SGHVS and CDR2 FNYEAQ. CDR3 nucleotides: TGTGCCAGCAGCTTAATTGGGCTAGCAGCTGATACGCAGTATTTT. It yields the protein CASSLIGLAADTQYF.

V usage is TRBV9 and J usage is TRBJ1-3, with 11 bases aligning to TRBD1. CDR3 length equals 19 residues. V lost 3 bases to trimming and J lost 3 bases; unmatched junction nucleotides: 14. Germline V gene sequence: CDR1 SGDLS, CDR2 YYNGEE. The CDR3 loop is CASSERTGGDLGYGNTIYF. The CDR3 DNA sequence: TGTGCCAGCAGCGAGAGGACAGGGGGCGATCTAGGTTATGGAAACACCATATATTTT.

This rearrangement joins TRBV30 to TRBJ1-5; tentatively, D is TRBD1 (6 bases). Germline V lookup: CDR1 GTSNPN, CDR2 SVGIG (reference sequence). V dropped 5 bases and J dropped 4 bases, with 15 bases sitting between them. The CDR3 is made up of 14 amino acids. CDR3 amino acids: CAWDTGQINQPQHF. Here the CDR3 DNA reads TGTGCCTGGGATACCGGACAGATTAATCAGCCCCAGCATTTT.

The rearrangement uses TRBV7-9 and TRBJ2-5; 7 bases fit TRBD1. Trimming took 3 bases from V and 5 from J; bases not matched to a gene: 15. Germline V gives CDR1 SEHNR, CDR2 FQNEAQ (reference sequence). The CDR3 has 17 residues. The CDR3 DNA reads TGTGCCAGCAGCTTCCCGATTATAGACAGGGTTAACGAGACCCAGTACTTC. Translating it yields CASSFPIIDRVNETQYF.

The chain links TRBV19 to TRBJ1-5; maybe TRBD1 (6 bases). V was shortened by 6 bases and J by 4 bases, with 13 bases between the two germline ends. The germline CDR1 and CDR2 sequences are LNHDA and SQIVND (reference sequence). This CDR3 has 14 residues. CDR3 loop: CASRQGLRNQPQHF. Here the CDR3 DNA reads TGTGCCAGTAGACAGGGTCTTAGAAATCAGCCCCAGCATTTT.

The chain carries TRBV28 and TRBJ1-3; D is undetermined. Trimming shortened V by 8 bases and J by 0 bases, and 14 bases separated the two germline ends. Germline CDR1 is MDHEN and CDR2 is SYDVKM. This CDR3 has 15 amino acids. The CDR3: CASGSGSFSGNTIYF. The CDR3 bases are TGTGCCAGCGGTAGCGGCAGCTTCTCTGGAAACACCATATATTTT.

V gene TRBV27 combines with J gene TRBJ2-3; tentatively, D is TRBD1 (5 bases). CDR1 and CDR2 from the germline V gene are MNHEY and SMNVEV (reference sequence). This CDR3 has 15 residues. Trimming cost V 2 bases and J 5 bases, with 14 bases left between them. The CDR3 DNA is TGTGCCAGCAGTTTAGGGGCTCGGATGTTAGATACGCAGTATTTT. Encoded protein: CASSLGARMLDTQYF.

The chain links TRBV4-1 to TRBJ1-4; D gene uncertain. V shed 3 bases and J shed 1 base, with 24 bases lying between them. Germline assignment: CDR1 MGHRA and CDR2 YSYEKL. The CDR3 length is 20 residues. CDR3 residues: CASSQLPSVGVAVTNEKLFF. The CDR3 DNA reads TGCGCCAGCAGCCAGCTTCCCTCGGTTGGTGTTGCCGTAACTAATGAAAAACTGTTTTTT.

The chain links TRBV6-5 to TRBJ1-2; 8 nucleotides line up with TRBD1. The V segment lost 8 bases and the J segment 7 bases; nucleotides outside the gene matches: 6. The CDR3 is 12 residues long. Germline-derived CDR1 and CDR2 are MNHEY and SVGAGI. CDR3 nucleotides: TGTGCCAGCCGTCAGGGGGCGCTTGGCTACACCTTC. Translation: CASRQGALGYTF.

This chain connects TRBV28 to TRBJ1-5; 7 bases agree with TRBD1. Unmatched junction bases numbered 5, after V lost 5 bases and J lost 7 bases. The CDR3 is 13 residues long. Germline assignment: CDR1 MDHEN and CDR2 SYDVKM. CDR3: CASSPTGVQPQHF. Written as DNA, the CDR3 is TGTGCCAGCAGTCCTACAGGGGTACAGCCCCAGCATTTT.

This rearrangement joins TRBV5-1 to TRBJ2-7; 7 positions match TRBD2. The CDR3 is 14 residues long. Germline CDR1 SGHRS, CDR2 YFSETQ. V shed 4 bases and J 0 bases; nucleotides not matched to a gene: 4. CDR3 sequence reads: CASSGGDYSYEQYF. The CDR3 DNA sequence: TGCGCCAGCAGCGGGGGGGACTACTCCTACGAGCAGTACTTC.

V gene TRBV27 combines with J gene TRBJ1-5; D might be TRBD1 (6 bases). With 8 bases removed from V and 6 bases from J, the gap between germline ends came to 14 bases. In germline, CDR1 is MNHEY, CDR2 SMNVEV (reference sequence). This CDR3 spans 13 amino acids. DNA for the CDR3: TGTGCCAGCCGTACAGGGACGGGTCAGCCCCAGCATTTT. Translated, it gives CASRTGTGQPQHF.

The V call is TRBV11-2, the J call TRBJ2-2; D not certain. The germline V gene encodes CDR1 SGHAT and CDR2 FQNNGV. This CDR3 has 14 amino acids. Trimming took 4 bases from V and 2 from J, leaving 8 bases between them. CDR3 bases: TGTGCCAGCAGCTCGGTCATTAACACCGGGGAGCTGTTTTTT. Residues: CASSSVINTGELFF.

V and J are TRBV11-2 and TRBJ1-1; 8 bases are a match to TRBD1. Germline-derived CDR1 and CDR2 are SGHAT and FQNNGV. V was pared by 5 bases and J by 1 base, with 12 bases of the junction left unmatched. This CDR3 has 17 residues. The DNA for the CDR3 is TGTGCCAGCAGCCAAGGACAGGGTGGCAGCAGGAACACTGAAGCTTTCTTT. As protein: CASSQGQGGSRNTEAFF. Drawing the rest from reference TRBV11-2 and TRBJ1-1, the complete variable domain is EAGVAQSPRYKIIEKRQSVAFWCNPISGHATLYWYQQILGQGPKLLIQFQNNGVVDDSQLPKDRFSAERLKGVDSTLKIQPAKLEDSAVYLCASSQGQGGSRNTEAFFGQGTRLTVV.

CDR3 amino acids: CASSLDVLGDQPQHF. CDR3 nucleotides: TGTGCCAGCAGCTTAGATGTTTTAGGGGATCAGCCCCAGCATTTT. The chain joins TRBV11-2 to TRBJ1-5, with D perhaps matching TRBD1 (5 bases). The germline CDR1 and CDR2 sequences are SGHAT and FQNNGV. This CDR3 is 15 amino acids long. V lost 0 bases and J 5 bases, leaving 11 bases between the germline ends.

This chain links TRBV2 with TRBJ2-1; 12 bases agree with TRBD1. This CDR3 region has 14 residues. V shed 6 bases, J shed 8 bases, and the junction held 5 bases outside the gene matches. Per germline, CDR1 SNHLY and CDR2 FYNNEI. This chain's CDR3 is CASRGQGAWDEQFF. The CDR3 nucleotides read TGTGCCAGCAGGGGACAGGGGGCTTGGGATGAGCAGTTCTTC.

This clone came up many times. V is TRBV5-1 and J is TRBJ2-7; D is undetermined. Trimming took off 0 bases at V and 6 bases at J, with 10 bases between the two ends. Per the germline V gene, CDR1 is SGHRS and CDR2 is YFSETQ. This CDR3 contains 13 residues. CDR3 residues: CASSLDRFGEQYF. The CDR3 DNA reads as TGCGCCAGCAGCTTGGATCGGTTCGGCGAGCAGTACTTC.

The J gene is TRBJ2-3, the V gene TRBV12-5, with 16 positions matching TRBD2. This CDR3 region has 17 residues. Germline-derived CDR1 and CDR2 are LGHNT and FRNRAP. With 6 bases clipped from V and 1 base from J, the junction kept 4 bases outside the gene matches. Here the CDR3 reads CASGTGTSGGGTDTQYF. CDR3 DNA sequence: TGTGCTAGTGGAACCGGGACTAGCGGGGGGGGCACAGATACGCAGTATTTT.

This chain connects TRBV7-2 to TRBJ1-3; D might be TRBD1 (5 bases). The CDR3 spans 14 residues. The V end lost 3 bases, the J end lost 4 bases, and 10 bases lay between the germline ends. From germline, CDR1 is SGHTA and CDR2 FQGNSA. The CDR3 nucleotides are TGTGCCAGCAGCTTTAAGCCAGGGGGAAACACCATATATTTT. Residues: CASSFKPGGNTIYF.

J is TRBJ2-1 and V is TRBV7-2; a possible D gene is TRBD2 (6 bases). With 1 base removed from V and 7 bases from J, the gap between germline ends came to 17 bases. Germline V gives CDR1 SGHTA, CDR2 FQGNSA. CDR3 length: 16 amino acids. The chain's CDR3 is CASSLVGGLPMNEQFF. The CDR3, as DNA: TGTGCCAGCAGCTTAGTAGGTGGACTACCAATGAATGAGCAGTTCTTC.

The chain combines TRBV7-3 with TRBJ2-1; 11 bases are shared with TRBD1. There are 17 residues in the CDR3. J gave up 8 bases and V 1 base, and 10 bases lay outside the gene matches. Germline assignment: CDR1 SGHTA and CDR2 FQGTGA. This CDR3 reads CASSLKGMDRGLDEQFF. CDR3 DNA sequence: TGTGCCAGCAGCTTAAAAGGGATGGACAGGGGGCTTGATGAGCAGTTCTTC.